Shown below are 23 T cell receptor beta chains from a single sample sequenced in a study of multiple sclerosis patients with progressive multifocal leukoencephalopathy. Indicated time point: before natalizumab initiation. Produced via immunoSEQ multiplex PCR; TCRdb's table is partial and in-frame only. Of some 30,000 clones listed, 88% are singletons. Source material: PBMCs. Receptors originate from a human donor with multiple sclerosis.

This chain links TRBV5-4 with TRBJ1-2; 11 nucleotides line up with TRBD1. CDR1 is SGHNT, CDR2 YYREEE, per germline (reference sequence). Trimming took 0 bases from V and 6 from J; bases not matched to a gene: 7. The CDR3 has 16 amino acids. Here the CDR3 reads CASSLATGQGANGYTF. The CDR3 bases are TGTGCCAGCAGCTTGGCCACTGGACAGGGGGCGAATGGCTACACCTTC.

The V gene is TRBV6-1, the J gene TRBJ1-5; D not resolved. The CDR3 has 14 amino acids. The V end lost 2 bases, the J end lost 5 bases, and 10 bases lay between the germline ends. The germline CDR1 and CDR2 sequences are MNHNS and SASEGT. This CDR3 is CASSENFEDQPQHF. The CDR3 bases are TGTGCCAGCAGTGAAAATTTCGAGGATCAGCCCCAGCATTTT.

The gene calls are TRBV5-4 and TRBJ1-2; the match to TRBD1 covers 7 bases. Germline values: CDR1 SGHNT, CDR2 YYREEE (reference sequence). This CDR3 comprises 16 residues. Trimming took 4 bases from V and 8 from J; bases not matched to a gene: 17. For the CDR3, the DNA is TGTGCCAGCAGCGGACAGGTTTTACGGCGGCCGTTGGGCTACACCTTC. Translated, it gives CASSGQVLRRPLGYTF.

The J gene is TRBJ2-5, the V gene TRBV10-2; D possibly corresponds to TRBD1 (6 bases). The CDR3 is made up of 15 amino acids. Per germline, CDR1 WSHSY and CDR2 SAAADI. Between the trimmed V and J ends, which lost 2 bases and 2 bases, there was a span of 12 bases. In DNA form, the CDR3 reads TGCGCCAGCAGTGAGCCCGGGACACCACAAGAGACCCAGTACTTC. This codes for CASSEPGTPQETQYF.

This clone has just one count. V and J are TRBV9 and TRBJ2-3; D might be TRBD1 or TRBD2, each matching 5 bases. Germline V gene lookup returns CDR1 SGDLS and CDR2 YYNGEE. The CDR3 runs to 17 residues. V shed 3 bases and J shed 0 bases, with 17 bases lying between them. The CDR3 reads CASSEPAGTSSTDTQYF. The DNA of the CDR3 is TGTGCCAGCAGCGAACCAGCAGGGACCAGCAGCACAGATACGCAGTATTTT.

The chain carries TRBV7-2 and TRBJ1-1; D not resolved. The germline gives CDR1 SGHTA, CDR2 FQGNSA. The CDR3 spans 12 residues. The germline V and J ends were trimmed by 2 bases and 9 bases, with 10 bases remaining between them. CDR3 sequence: CASSLRTVQAFF. CDR3 sequence (DNA): TGTGCCAGCAGCTTAAGAACTGTGCAAGCTTTCTTT.

The chain carries TRBV29-1 and TRBJ2-5; D might be TRBD1 or TRBD2, each matching 5 bases. Germline V gives CDR1 SQVTM, CDR2 ANQGSEA. This CDR3 spans 17 amino acids. Deletions cut 2 bases from V and 2 bases from J, with 21 bases between. CDR3 amino acids: CSVERPSGRNIQETQYF. The CDR3 coding sequence is TGCAGCGTTGAACGCCCCTCGGGACGGAATATACAAGAGACCCAGTACTTC.

This clone was recorded a few times. CDR3 nucleotide sequence: TGTGCCAGCAGCCCCCAAGGATATAATTCACCCCTCCACTTT. It is translated as CASSPQGYNSPLHF. The chain links TRBV7-3 to TRBJ1-6; D is unclear. This CDR3 region has 14 residues. Germline values: CDR1 SGHTA, CDR2 FQGTGA. V was pared by 5 bases and J by 4 bases, with 9 bases between.

The DNA for the CDR3 is TGTGCCAGCAGCTTCGGAGGGCAGAACACTGAAGCTTTCTTT. It encodes CASSFGGQNTEAFF. This sequence joins TRBV11-2 and TRBJ1-1; D remains unclear. Germline V gene data show CDR1 as SGHAT and CDR2 as FQNNGV. Trimming removed 3 bases at V and 1 base at J, with 9 bases between. This CDR3 is built from 14 residues.

The chain carries TRBV7-9 and TRBJ2-2; the D gene is possibly TRBD2 (5 bases). V was cut by 5 bases and J by 6 bases, with 13 bases left in between. The length of the CDR3 is 14 residues. The germline V gene has CDR1 SEHNR and CDR2 FQNEAQ (reference sequence). This CDR3 is CASSAGLTPGELFF. The CDR3 nucleotides are TGTGCCAGCAGCGCGGGCCTTACCCCCGGGGAGCTGTTTTTT.

The J gene is TRBJ2-1, the V gene TRBV5-8, with D uncertain. The germline V and J ends were trimmed by 2 bases and 7 bases, with 7 bases remaining between them. The CDR3 covers 12 residues. Germline lookup yields CDR1 SGHTS and CDR2 YDEGEE. Here the CDR3 reads CASSFRVNEQFF. The CDR3 bases are TGTGCCAGCAGCTTTCGGGTTAATGAGCAGTTCTTC.

This clone has just one count. J is TRBJ1-5 and V is TRBV7-2; weak D call: TRBD1 (6 bases). The CDR3 contains 15 residues. Germline CDR1 reads SGHTA; CDR2 reads FQGNSA. Trimming removed 3 bases at V and 2 bases at J, with 11 bases between. CDR3 sequence (DNA): TGTGCCAGCAGCTTTCTGGGGGGCGGCAATCAGCCCCAGCATTTT. This codes for CASSFLGGGNQPQHF.

This clone was detected only once. A much larger clone lies a single base off, so this may be a read error. The chain uses TRBV4-3 and TRBJ2-7; 9 bases align to TRBD2. The germline V gene encodes CDR1 LGHNA and CDR2 YSLEER. The length of the CDR3 is 14 residues. Unmatched junction bases numbered 1, after V lost 1 base and J lost 3 bases. The CDR3 sequence is CASSQARGGYEQYF. In nucleotides, the CDR3 is TGCGCCAGCAGCCAAGCGCGGGGGGGCTACGAGCAGTACTTC.

DNA of the CDR3: TGTGCCAGCAGGTCTGGCGGAGGGGAGGTCTACGAGCAGTACTTC. Translated, it gives CASRSGGGEVYEQYF. The gene calls are TRBV6-4 and TRBJ2-7; D perhaps matches TRBD2 (6 bases). Trimming removed 6 bases at V and 3 bases at J, with 18 bases between. The length of the CDR3 is 15 residues. Germline loops: CDR1 MRHNA, CDR2 SNTAGT.

This chain links TRBV4-3 with TRBJ2-2; D call uncertain. The CDR3 length is 15 residues. The V and J ends lost 1 base and 5 bases respectively, with 11 bases between them. CDR1 is LGHNA, CDR2 YSLEER, per germline. CDR3 nucleotide sequence: TGCGCCAGCAGCCAAGGAGGCCCCGGGACCGGGGAGCTGTTTTTT. Protein: CASSQGGPGTGELFF.

The V and J genes are TRBV28 and TRBJ1-5; D is perhaps TRBD1 (6 bases). V lost 5 bases to trimming and J lost 3 bases, with 11 bases between them. This CDR3 region has 14 residues. The V gene's germline CDR1 is MDHEN and CDR2 SYDVKM. CDR3 in DNA: TGTGCCAGCAGTCTAGACAGGTACAATCAGCCCCAGCATTTT. It codes for CASSLDRYNQPQHF.

V gene TRBV6-1 combines with J gene TRBJ1-2; D not resolved. The germline CDR1 and CDR2 sequences are MNHNS and SASEGT. CDR3 length: 14 amino acids. Trimming left V 1 base short and J 0 bases short, with 6 bases between. DNA for the CDR3: TGTGCCAGCAGTGAAGGGCAGACTAACTATGGCTACACCTTC. Residues: CASSEGQTNYGYTF.

The V gene is TRBV5-6, the J gene TRBJ1-3; D not resolved. Germline CDR1 SGHDT, CDR2 YYEEEE. The CDR3 extends over 14 amino acids. V was trimmed by 0 bases and J by 3 bases, leaving 7 bases between them. DNA for the CDR3: TGTGCCAGCAGCTTGGACCGGGGTGGAAACACCATATATTTT. Protein sequence: CASSLDRGGNTIYF.

The table lists this clone with a few counts. The junction differs from germline at one of its ends, possibly a read error. This rearrangement joins TRBV7-7 to TRBJ2-1; TRBD2 matches at 11 bases. Per germline, CDR1 SSHAT and CDR2 FNYEAQ (reference sequence). This CDR3 is 16 amino acids long. The DNA of the CDR3 is TGTGCTAGCAGCCCCATAGCGGGGGGGCACCGGGGTGAGCAGTTCTTC. Translated: CASSPIAGGHRGEQFF. The full variable domain, its missing parts supplied by reference TRBV7-7 and TRBJ2-1, is GAGVSQSPRYKVTKRGQDVTLRCDPISSHATLYWYQQALGQGPEFLTYFNYEAQPDKSGLPSDRFSAERPEGSISTLTIQRTEQRDSAMYRCASSPIAGGHRGEQFFGPGTRLTVL.

CDR3 amino acids: CASLKDFYLGYTF. CDR3 DNA sequence: TGTGCCAGCCTCAAAGACTTCTATCTGGGCTACACCTTC. The chain joins TRBV28 to TRBJ1-2; D is uncertain. V was clipped by 8 bases and J by 8 bases, with 18 bases between them. Germline assignment: CDR1 MDHEN and CDR2 SYDVKM. The CDR3 covers 13 residues.

V gene TRBV4-3 combines with J gene TRBJ2-3, with TRBD2 matching over 9 bases. Germline lookup yields CDR1 LGHNA and CDR2 YSLEER. This CDR3 comprises 18 residues. The trim removed 1 base at V and 0 bases at J, leaving 8 bases unmatched. CDR3 DNA: TGCGCCAGCAGCCAAGCTCCTAGCGGGATTTCTAGCACAGATACGCAGTATTTT. The encoded protein is CASSQAPSGISSTDTQYF.

CDR3 sequence: CASSQALGYEQYF. The DNA of the CDR3 is TGCGCCAGCAGCCAAGCTCTAGGTTACGAGCAGTACTTC. The chain links TRBV4-3 to TRBJ2-7; D gene ambiguous. V was shortened by 1 base and J by 4 bases, with 8 bases between the two germline ends. Germline values: CDR1 LGHNA, CDR2 YSLEER. The CDR3 is 13 amino acids.

This chain uses TRBV10-3 with TRBJ2-7, with TRBD1 matching 8 bases. With 10 bases clipped from V and 3 bases from J, the junction kept 5 bases outside the gene matches. The CDR3 is 12 amino acids. CDR1 is ENHRY and CDR2 is SYGVKD in the germline V gene. The DNA of the CDR3 is TGTGCCACTAGCGACAGGGGCTACGAGCAGTACTTC. Amino acid sequence: CATSDRGYEQYF.